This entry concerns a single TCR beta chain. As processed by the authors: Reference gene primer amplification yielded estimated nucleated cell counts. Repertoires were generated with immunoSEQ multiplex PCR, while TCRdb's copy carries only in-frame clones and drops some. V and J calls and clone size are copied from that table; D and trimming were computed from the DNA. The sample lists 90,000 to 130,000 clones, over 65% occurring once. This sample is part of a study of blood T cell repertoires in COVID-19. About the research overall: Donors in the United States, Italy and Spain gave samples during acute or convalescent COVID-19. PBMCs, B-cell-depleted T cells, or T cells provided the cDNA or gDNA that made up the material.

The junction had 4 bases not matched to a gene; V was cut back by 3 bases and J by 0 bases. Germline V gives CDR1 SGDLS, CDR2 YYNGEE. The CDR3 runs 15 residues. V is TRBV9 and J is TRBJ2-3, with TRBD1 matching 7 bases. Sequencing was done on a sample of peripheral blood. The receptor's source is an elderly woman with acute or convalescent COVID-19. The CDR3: CASSARQGSTDTQYF. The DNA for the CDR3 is TGTGCCAGCAGCGCCAGACAGGGTAGCACAGATACGCAGTATTTT.